A selection of T cell receptor beta chains follows, all from one sample in a study of control samples from healthy donors and cancer patients. Generated by immunoSEQ multiplex PCR, the TCRdb table keeps only in-frame clones and is missing some. The sample holds under 30,000 clones, 70% to 90% seen once. Sequenced material: formalin-fixed, paraffin-embedded tissue. Source of these receptors: a female donor with melanoma. Both conserved end residues are part of each CDR3. Each record gives: J gene, CDR3 length, V gene, D gene, clone size, CDR3 protein, CDR3 DNA. The D gene is left open where the match is weak. Some rows have no size entry. The others give once, few or many, or a class for an expanded clone.

J gene: TRBJ2-5
CDR3 length: 13
V gene: TRBV7-2
D gene: -
clone size: -
CDR3 protein: CASNRASGETQYF
CDR3 DNA: TGTGCCAGCAACAGGGCGTCGGGGGAGACCCAGTACTTC

J gene: TRBJ2-3
CDR3 length: 13
V gene: TRBV27
D gene: TRBD2
clone size: -
CDR3 protein: CASITSGRYTQYF
CDR3 DNA: TGTGCCAGCATAACTAGCGGGAGGTATACGCAGTATTTT

J gene: TRBJ1-5
CDR3 length: 15
V gene: TRBV18
D gene: -
clone size: -
CDR3 protein: CASSPADYSNQPQHF
CDR3 DNA: TGTGCCAGCTCCCCCGCGGATTATAGCAATCAGCCCCAGCATTTT

J gene: TRBJ2-5
CDR3 length: 14
V gene: TRBV18
D gene: -
clone size: -
CDR3 protein: CASSPQGTGETQYF
CDR3 DNA: TGTGCCAGCTCACCCCAGGGAACAGGAGAGACCCAGTACTTC

J gene: TRBJ2-7
CDR3 length: 15
V gene: TRBV2
D gene: -
clone size: once
CDR3 protein: CASSEATGSPYEQYF
CDR3 DNA: TGTGCCAGCAGTGAAGCAACGGGTAGCCCTTACGAGCAGTACTTC

J gene: TRBJ2-1
CDR3 length: 15
V gene: TRBV6-2/TRBV6-3
D gene: TRBD2
clone size: once
CDR3 protein: CASSHLAGDYNEQFF
CDR3 DNA: TGTGCCAGCAGTCATCTAGCGGGAGATTACAATGAGCAGTTCTTC

J gene: TRBJ2-3
CDR3 length: 16
V gene: TRBV5-4
D gene: -
clone size: -
CDR3 protein: CASSADLIGASDTQYF
CDR3 DNA: TGTGCCAGCAGCGCAGACCTAATAGGGGCATCAGATACGCAGTATTTT

J gene: TRBJ2-1
CDR3 length: 15
V gene: TRBV18
D gene: TRBD2
clone size: -
CDR3 protein: CASSPLASGTYEQFF
CDR3 DNA: TGTGCCAGCTCACCACTGGCTAGCGGGACGTATGAGCAGTTCTTC

J gene: TRBJ1-1
CDR3 length: 16
V gene: TRBV19
D gene: TRBD1
clone size: -
CDR3 protein: CASSSRTGTLGTEAFF
CDR3 DNA: TGTGCCAGTAGTTCTCGGACAGGGACCTTGGGCACTGAAGCTTTCTTT

J gene: TRBJ1-6
CDR3 length: 15
V gene: TRBV27
D gene: -
clone size: -
CDR3 protein: CASSFTVQGNSPLHF
CDR3 DNA: TGTGCCAGCAGTTTTACCGTGCAGGGGAATTCACCCCTCCACTTT

J gene: TRBJ1-1
CDR3 length: 15
V gene: TRBV2
D gene: -
clone size: few
CDR3 protein: CASSGGGFLNTEAFF
CDR3 DNA: TGTGCCAGCAGTGGGGGAGGCTTTTTGAACACTGAAGCTTTCTTT

J gene: TRBJ1-4
CDR3 length: 16
V gene: TRBV9
D gene: -
clone size: -
CDR3 protein: CASSAGSPATNEKLFF
CDR3 DNA: TGTGCCAGCAGTGCAGGGTCCCCTGCAACTAATGAAAAACTGTTTTTT

J gene: TRBJ1-6
CDR3 length: 16
V gene: TRBV28
D gene: -
clone size: -
CDR3 protein: CASSLATGLFNSPLHF
CDR3 DNA: TGTGCCAGCAGCCTAGCTACAGGGCTGTTTAATTCACCCCTCCACTTT

J gene: TRBJ2-3
CDR3 length: 15
V gene: TRBV29-1
D gene: -
clone size: -
CDR3 protein: CSVDPLAPRTDTQYF
CDR3 DNA: TGCAGCGTTGATCCATTAGCGCCCCGCACAGATACGCAGTATTTT

J gene: TRBJ1-1
CDR3 length: 14
V gene: TRBV4-2
D gene: -
clone size: -
CDR3 protein: CASSQLQGNTEAFF
CDR3 DNA: TGTGCCAGCAGCCAACTCCAGGGGAACACTGAAGCTTTCTTT

J gene: TRBJ1-1
CDR3 length: 14
V gene: TRBV5-6
D gene: -
clone size: few
CDR3 protein: CASSLFGVNTEAFF
CDR3 DNA: TGTGCCAGCAGCTTGTTCGGGGTAAACACTGAAGCTTTCTTT

J gene: TRBJ2-7
CDR3 length: 15
V gene: TRBV6-6
D gene: -
clone size: -
CDR3 protein: CASRDAGGPGYEQYF
CDR3 DNA: TGTGCCAGTAGAGACGCCGGGGGGCCGGGCTACGAGCAGTACTTC

J gene: TRBJ2-7
CDR3 length: 15
V gene: TRBV5-1
D gene: -
clone size: once
CDR3 protein: CASSLDGSYSDEQYF
CDR3 DNA: TGCGCCAGCAGCCTCGACGGCTCTTATTCGGACGAGCAGTACTTC

J gene: TRBJ2-7
CDR3 length: 11
V gene: TRBV14
D gene: -
clone size: -
CDR3 protein: CASSRAYEQYF
CDR3 DNA: TGTGCCAGCAGCCGAGCCTACGAGCAGTACTTC

J gene: TRBJ2-5
CDR3 length: 18
V gene: TRBV18
D gene: -
clone size: -
CDR3 protein: CASSPLILRNEYQETQYF
CDR3 DNA: TGTGCCAGCTCACCACTCATCTTGAGGAATGAATACCAAGAGACCCAGTACTTC

J gene: TRBJ2-1
CDR3 length: 16
V gene: TRBV7-6
D gene: TRBD2
clone size: -
CDR3 protein: CASSLEGGRAGNEQFF
CDR3 DNA: TGTGCCAGCAGCTTAGAGGGCGGGAGGGCCGGGAATGAGCAGTTCTTC

J gene: TRBJ1-4
CDR3 length: 14
V gene: TRBV2
D gene: TRBD1
clone size: -
CDR3 protein: CASSGQGNNEKLFF
CDR3 DNA: TGTGCCAGCAGTGGACAGGGAAATAATGAAAAACTGTTTTTT

J gene: TRBJ1-2
CDR3 length: 15
V gene: TRBV2
D gene: TRBD1
clone size: -
CDR3 protein: CASRENRGREYGYTF
CDR3 DNA: TGTGCCAGCAGAGAAAACAGGGGGCGTGAATATGGCTACACCTTC

J gene: TRBJ2-7
CDR3 length: 14
V gene: TRBV5-1
D gene: -
clone size: few
CDR3 protein: CASSLERGGYEQYF
CDR3 DNA: TGCGCCAGCAGCTTGGAGAGGGGTGGGTACGAGCAGTACTTC

J gene: TRBJ1-6
CDR3 length: 14
V gene: TRBV6-6
D gene: -
clone size: -
CDR3 protein: CASSYETANSPLHF
CDR3 DNA: TGTGCCAGCAGTTACGAGACAGCCAATTCACCCCTCCACTTT

J gene: TRBJ1-5
CDR3 length: 15
V gene: TRBV6-9
D gene: -
clone size: -
CDR3 protein: CASSYQPAGPPPQHF
CDR3 DNA: TGTGCCAGCAGTTATCAGCCCGCGGGGCCACCGCCCCAGCATTTT

J gene: TRBJ2-7
CDR3 length: 13
V gene: TRBV27
D gene: -
clone size: -
CDR3 protein: CASSWRQGDEQYF
CDR3 DNA: TGTGCCAGCAGTTGGAGGCAGGGTGACGAGCAGTACTTC

J gene: TRBJ2-3
CDR3 length: 13
V gene: TRBV5-6
D gene: -
clone size: -
CDR3 protein: CASSFTLGDTQYF
CDR3 DNA: TGTGCCAGCAGCTTTACCCTAGGCGATACGCAGTATTTT

J gene: TRBJ1-1
CDR3 length: 11
V gene: TRBV12-3/TRBV12-4
D gene: -
clone size: -
CDR3 protein: CASSVTRSAFF
CDR3 DNA: TGTGCCAGCAGTGTGACAAGGTCGGCTTTCTTT

J gene: TRBJ1-1
CDR3 length: 13
V gene: TRBV10-3
D gene: -
clone size: -
CDR3 protein: CAISANTIAEAFF
CDR3 DNA: TGTGCCATCAGTGCTAATACTATAGCTGAAGCTTTCTTT

J gene: TRBJ2-1
CDR3 length: 15
V gene: TRBV6-2/TRBV6-3
D gene: TRBD2
clone size: -
CDR3 protein: CASSYWLAVWSEQFF
CDR3 DNA: TGTGCCAGCAGTTACTGGCTAGCGGTATGGAGTGAGCAGTTCTTC

J gene: TRBJ1-3
CDR3 length: 14
V gene: TRBV2
D gene: -
clone size: -
CDR3 protein: CASTRMYSGNTIYF
CDR3 DNA: TGTGCCAGCACCAGGATGTACTCTGGAAACACCATATATTTT

J gene: TRBJ1-4
CDR3 length: 14
V gene: TRBV6-5
D gene: -
clone size: -
CDR3 protein: CASSRPGQNEKLFF
CDR3 DNA: TGTGCCAGCAGTCGACCAGGACAGAATGAAAAACTGTTTTTT

J gene: TRBJ1-2
CDR3 length: 16
V gene: TRBV4-2
D gene: TRBD1
clone size: -
CDR3 protein: CASSQPPGQGTNGYTF
CDR3 DNA: TGTGCCAGCAGCCAACCTCCGGGACAGGGAACGAATGGCTACACCTTC

J gene: TRBJ2-1
CDR3 length: 11
V gene: TRBV7-9
D gene: -
clone size: -
CDR3 protein: CASSPRSEQFF
CDR3 DNA: TGTGCCAGCAGCCCCCGGTCGGAGCAGTTCTTC

J gene: TRBJ1-1
CDR3 length: 14
V gene: TRBV5-1
D gene: -
clone size: -
CDR3 protein: CASSSTGRNTEAFF
CDR3 DNA: TGCGCCAGCAGCTCAACGGGACGGAACACTGAAGCTTTCTTT

J gene: TRBJ2-3
CDR3 length: 13
V gene: TRBV24-1
D gene: -
clone size: -
CDR3 protein: CATSPTSTDTQYF
CDR3 DNA: TGTGCCACCAGCCCTACTAGCACAGATACGCAGTATTTT

J gene: TRBJ2-6
CDR3 length: 14
V gene: TRBV2
D gene: -
clone size: -
CDR3 protein: CASSDISGANVLTF
CDR3 DNA: TGTGCCAGCAGTGACATCTCAGGGGCCAACGTCCTGACTTTC

J gene: TRBJ1-4
CDR3 length: 12
V gene: TRBV6-5
D gene: -
clone size: -
CDR3 protein: CASRSTNEKLFF
CDR3 DNA: TGTGCCAGCAGGTCAACTAATGAAAAACTGTTTTTT

J gene: TRBJ2-2
CDR3 length: 16
V gene: TRBV6-5
D gene: -
clone size: -
CDR3 protein: CASSYSAGDFTGELFF
CDR3 DNA: TGTGCCAGCAGTTACTCGGCAGGGGATTTCACCGGGGAGCTGTTTTTT

J gene: TRBJ2-1
CDR3 length: 18
V gene: TRBV19
D gene: -
clone size: -
CDR3 protein: CASSIVPPWGVPYNEQFF
CDR3 DNA: TGTGCCAGTAGTATAGTACCGCCTTGGGGGGTCCCGTACAATGAGCAGTTCTTC

J gene: TRBJ2-7
CDR3 length: 12
V gene: TRBV6-1
D gene: -
clone size: -
CDR3 protein: CASSEAGTEQYF
CDR3 DNA: TGTGCCAGCAGTGAGGCAGGTACCGAGCAGTACTTC

J gene: TRBJ2-3
CDR3 length: 17
V gene: TRBV2
D gene: TRBD1
clone size: few
CDR3 protein: CASSEARDRGLRDTQYF
CDR3 DNA: TGTGCCAGCAGTGAAGCGAGAGACAGGGGGCTCAGGGATACGCAGTATTTT

J gene: TRBJ2-7
CDR3 length: 15
V gene: TRBV7-3
D gene: -
clone size: -
CDR3 protein: CASSLGPGKPYEQYF
CDR3 DNA: TGTGCCAGCAGCTTAGGGCCAGGGAAACCCTACGAGCAGTACTTC

J gene: TRBJ1-1
CDR3 length: 15
V gene: TRBV3-1/TRBV3-2
D gene: -
clone size: -
CDR3 protein: CASSPPGRTNTEAFF
CDR3 DNA: TGTGCCAGCAGCCCCCCCGGACGGACTAACACTGAAGCTTTCTTT

J gene: TRBJ1-5
CDR3 length: 12
V gene: TRBV19
D gene: -
clone size: -
CDR3 protein: CASQQGYQPQHF
CDR3 DNA: TGTGCCAGCCAGCAGGGCTATCAGCCCCAGCATTTT

J gene: TRBJ2-7
CDR3 length: 13
V gene: TRBV6-5
D gene: -
clone size: -
CDR3 protein: CASKEGANYKQYF
CDR3 DNA: TGTGCCAGCAAGGAGGGGGCCAACTACAAGCAGTACTTC

J gene: TRBJ2-7
CDR3 length: 12
V gene: TRBV5-1
D gene: -
clone size: few
CDR3 protein: CASSLESYEQYF
CDR3 DNA: TGCGCCAGCAGCTTGGAGAGCTACGAGCAGTACTTC

J gene: TRBJ1-2
CDR3 length: 12
V gene: TRBV10-2
D gene: -
clone size: -
CDR3 protein: CASLVGAYGYTF
CDR3 DNA: TGCGCCAGCTTGGTGGGAGCCTATGGCTACACCTTC

J gene: TRBJ2-5
CDR3 length: 13
V gene: TRBV13
D gene: -
clone size: -
CDR3 protein: CASRFALQETQYF
CDR3 DNA: TGTGCCAGCAGGTTCGCCTTACAAGAGACCCAGTACTTC

J gene: TRBJ2-3
CDR3 length: 16
V gene: TRBV9
D gene: TRBD2
clone size: -
CDR3 protein: CASSVAVAGTTDTQYF
CDR3 DNA: TGTGCCAGCAGCGTAGCGGTAGCGGGGACCACAGATACGCAGTATTTT

J gene: TRBJ2-2
CDR3 length: 16
V gene: TRBV5-1
D gene: TRBD1
clone size: -
CDR3 protein: CASSLTGTDNTGELFF
CDR3 DNA: TGCGCCAGCAGCTTGACCGGGACAGACAACACCGGGGAGCTGTTTTTT

J gene: TRBJ2-7
CDR3 length: 19
V gene: TRBV6-2/TRBV6-3
D gene: TRBD2
clone size: -
CDR3 protein: CASSAGGTFLAGGFYEQYF
CDR3 DNA: TGTGCCAGCAGCGCCGGGGGAACCTTCTTAGCGGGAGGCTTCTACGAGCAGTACTTC